Presented here are 8 T cell receptor beta chains from one specimen sequenced in a study of T cells after yellow fever vaccination. TCRdb called the 5' RACE reads again in MiXCR, with one record for every CDR3 protein. The sample carries about 360,000 distinct CDR3 sequences, approximately 5.7% recorded once. The specimen comprised PBMCs, sampled 5 days after the yellow fever booster vaccination. These receptors were collected from a man aged 25-45 years who received the YFV17D yellow fever vaccine.

This clonotype was recorded many times. The chain recombines TRBV3-1 with TRBJ2-5, with no clear D. The CDR3 totals 13 residues. Germline values: CDR1 LGHDT, CDR2 YNNKEL (reference sequence). The germline V and J ends were trimmed by 2 bases and 2 bases, with 6 bases remaining between them. The chain's CDR3 is CASSQLGQETQYF. For the CDR3, the DNA is TGTGCCAGCAGCCAACTGGGTCAAGAGACCCAGTACTTC.

This clonotype was seen a handful of times. The rearrangement joins TRBV25-1 to TRBJ1-6; 7 positions agree with TRBD1. V was pared by 3 bases and J by 7 bases, with 9 bases of the junction left unmatched. Germline CDR1 and CDR2: MGHDK and SYGVNS. CDR3 length: 16 residues. The CDR3 is CASSDERTGPNSPLHF. The CDR3 DNA is TGTGCCAGCAGTGACGAAAGGACAGGCCCCAATTCACCCCTCCACTTT.

This chain uses TRBV5-5 with TRBJ2-5, with D perhaps TRBD2 (5 bases). V lost 7 bases, J lost 3 bases, and 28 bases lay in between. The CDR3 loop spans 18 amino acids. Germline CDR1 and CDR2: SGHKS and YYEKEE (reference sequence). The CDR3 DNA is TGTGCCAGCTCCTCTAGCTATCAACTCCCCCGTCTAGAAGAGACCCAGTACTTC. As protein: CASSSSYQLPRLEETQYF. Full variable domain (missing parts from reference TRBV5-5 and TRBJ2-5): DAGVTQSPTHLIKTRGQQVTLRCSPISGHKSVSWYQQVLGQGPQFIFQYYEKEERGRGNFPDRFSARQFPNYSSELNVNALLLGDSALYLCASSSSYQLPRLEETQYFGPGTRLLVL.

This clonotype was observed at least ten times. The chain employs TRBV9 and TRBJ2-1; tentative D call: TRBD1 (5 bases). Germline V gene sequence: CDR1 SGDLS, CDR2 YYNGEE. This CDR3 contains 15 residues. Trimming took off 0 bases at V and 2 bases at J, with 9 bases between the two ends. The CDR3, as DNA: TGTGCCAGCAGCGTAGAGGGGTCTACCTACAATGAGCAGTTCTTC. Protein sequence: CASSVEGSTYNEQFF.

This clonotype was recorded at least ten times. The chain joins TRBV10-2 to TRBJ2-1, with a weak D call TRBD2 (6 bases). V dropped 5 bases and J dropped 3 bases, with 11 bases sitting between them. The germline V gene has CDR1 WSHSY and CDR2 SAAADI. The CDR3 spans 14 residues. The CDR3 nucleotides read TGCGCCAGCAGTTTTGGCGGGAACTACAATGAGCAGTTCTTC. As protein: CASSFGGNYNEQFF.

This clonotype showed up just a few times. The chain couples TRBV14 to TRBJ2-1; no clear D gene. V was clipped by 1 base and J by 6 bases, with 7 bases between them. The CDR3 loop spans 13 amino acids. Germline V gene data show CDR1 as SGHDN and CDR2 as FVKESK. This CDR3 reads CASSQAQLNEQFF. Written as DNA, the CDR3 is TGTGCCAGCAGCCAAGCCCAGCTCAATGAGCAGTTCTTC.

There are many counts of this clonotype. This sequence joins TRBV6-5 and TRBJ1-4; D is perhaps TRBD1 (5 bases). Germline values: CDR1 MNHEY, CDR2 SVGAGI. V gave up 4 bases and J gave up 3 bases, with 9 bases separating them. CDR3 length: 14 residues. Here the CDR3 reads CASSSGTANEKLFF. CDR3 DNA sequence: TGTGCCAGCAGTTCCGGGACGGCTAATGAAAAACTGTTTTTT.

This chain uses TRBV12-3 or TRBV12-4 with TRBJ2-7; TRBD2 matches 7 bases. There are 12 residues in the CDR3. After removal of 4 bases from V and 6 bases from J, the junction contained 3 bases not matched to a gene. The CDR3 DNA is TGTGCCAGCAGTTGGGGCGGGAGCGAGCAGTACTTC. The encoded protein is CASSWGGSEQYF.